Each of the 20 T cell receptor beta chains below was sequenced from the same sample in a study of CD8 T cells in ankylosing spondylitis. TCRdb independently ran MiXCR on the 5' RACE reads; one entry per CDR3 protein. Here the sample spans under 200,000 distinct CDR3 sequences, about 9.9% being singletons. Sequenced sample: blood, either unsorted or a sorted T cell fraction (not recorded which). These receptor sequences come from a male donor with ankylosing spondylitis or in good health (not recorded which).

In this sample, this clonotype turned up many times. Here the CDR3 DNA reads TGCAGCGTAGACCGGGACCTGAACACTGAAGCTTTCTTT. It is translated as CSVDRDLNTEAFF. The genes are TRBV29-1 and TRBJ1-1; maybe TRBD1 (5 bases). V lost 6 bases to trimming and J lost 0 bases, with 11 bases between them. Germline V gene data show CDR1 as SQVTM and CDR2 as ANQGSEA. This CDR3 has 13 residues.

This clonotype has just a few counts. The V call is TRBV9, the J call TRBJ2-5; TRBD2 matches at 7 bases. CDR1 SGDLS and CDR2 YYNGEE come from the germline V gene. The CDR3 has 15 amino acids. Germline trimming cut 4 bases from V and 1 base from J; bases unmatched to any gene: 7. CDR3 DNA sequence: TGTGCCAGCAGCCTGGGACTACTTACCCAAGAGACCCAGTACTTC. Translated, it gives CASSLGLLTQETQYF.

This clonotype was seen many times. The chain joins TRBV6-5 to TRBJ1-2; D remains unclear. Trimming stripped 2 bases from V and 1 base from J, with 2 bases between. The CDR3 has 12 amino acids. From germline, CDR1 is MNHEY and CDR2 SVGAGI. In DNA, the CDR3 is TGTGCCAGCAGTTACGTTAACTATGGCTACACCTTC. The encoded protein is CASSYVNYGYTF.

This clonotype has at least ten counts. The chain employs TRBV7-2 and TRBJ2-2; D remains unclear. The CDR3 is 14 residues long. With 1 base removed from V and 8 bases from J, the gap between germline ends came to 11 bases. Germline CDR1 reads SGHTA; CDR2 reads FQGNSA. CDR3 in amino acids: CASSLDFLAGELFF. As DNA, the CDR3 is TGTGCCAGCAGCTTAGATTTTTTGGCGGGGGAGCTGTTTTTT.

This chain uses TRBV20-1 with TRBJ1-2, with 7 bases aligning to TRBD1. The V gene end was trimmed by 1 base and the J gene end by 2 bases; junction bases not matched to a gene: 7. Germline V gives CDR1 DFQATT, CDR2 SNEGSKA (reference sequence). The CDR3 consists of 15 residues. The CDR3 sequence is CSARALQGPNYGYTF. Here the CDR3 DNA reads TGCAGTGCTAGAGCGCTACAGGGGCCCAACTATGGCTACACCTTC.

This clonotype was seen at least ten times. The chain links TRBV12-3 or TRBV12-4 to TRBJ2-7; D possibly uses TRBD1 or TRBD2 (6 bases each). There are 17 residues in the CDR3. V dropped 3 bases and J dropped 0 bases, with 18 bases sitting between them. The CDR3 spells CASSFEGGAMSSYEQYF. Here the CDR3 DNA reads TGTGCCAGCAGTTTTGAGGGGGGCGCAATGAGCTCCTACGAGCAGTACTTC.

The chain recombines TRBV11-2 with TRBJ2-1; D may match TRBD1 or TRBD2 (5 bases each). The V end lost 1 base, the J end lost 4 bases, and 14 bases lay between the germline ends. The germline gives CDR1 SGHAT, CDR2 FQNNGV. The CDR3 covers 16 residues. Here the CDR3 DNA reads TGTGCCAGCAGCTTAGGGGACCCCTCGTGGTACAATGAGCAGTTCTTC. Translating gives CASSLGDPSWYNEQFF.

Worth noting for this clonotype: A single base separates this from a much larger clone, so it may be a read error. This sequence joins TRBV4-3 and TRBJ1-1; D unclear. The V and J ends lost 3 bases and 0 bases respectively, with 8 bases between them. CDR3 length: 14 amino acids. Per germline, CDR1 LGHNA and CDR2 YSLEER. CDR3 protein: CASSHQRMNTEAFF. CDR3 DNA sequence: TGCGCCAGCAGCCACCAGAGGATGAACACTGAAGCTTTCTTT.

This clonotype was detected a few times. The chain has TRBV6-1 and TRBJ1-2; D call uncertain. Germline values: CDR1 MNHNS, CDR2 SASEGT. The CDR3 totals 13 residues. V was cut by 1 base and J by 4 bases, with 7 bases left in between. The CDR3 loop reads CASSEVSSYGYTF. CDR3 DNA: TGTGCCAGCAGTGAAGTCAGCAGCTATGGCTACACCTTC.

This clonotype occurred a few times. This chain links TRBV5-1 with TRBJ2-5; possible D gene TRBD1, 6 bases. The V end was cut by 2 bases, the J end by 4 bases, with 12 bases between. The CDR3 is 14 amino acids. Germline CDR1 SGHRS, CDR2 YFSETQ. The CDR3 region has the DNA TGCGCCAGCAGCTTCTCCGGGACAACAGAGACCCAGTACTTC. Its protein product is CASSFSGTTETQYF.

This chain's CDR3 is CASSLGVSGRNNEQFF. The CDR3 DNA follows: TGTGCCAGCAGCTTAGGGGTTAGCGGGAGAAACAATGAGCAGTTCTTC. The chain employs TRBV7-9 and TRBJ2-1; 9 bases align to TRBD2. The CDR3 contains 16 residues. In germline, CDR1 is SEHNR, CDR2 FQNEAQ (reference sequence). Unmatched junction bases numbered 6, after V lost 1 base and J lost 5 bases.

This chain connects TRBV19 to TRBJ1-5; 8 bases are shared with TRBD1. This CDR3 spans 17 amino acids. In germline, CDR1 is LNHDA, CDR2 SQIVND (reference sequence). J gave up 5 bases and V 7 bases, and 16 bases lay outside the gene matches. Here the CDR3 DNA reads TGTGCCAGTACCAACAGTCCCGGGACAGGTCTCTATCAGCCCCAGCATTTT. Translation: CASTNSPGTGLYQPQHF.

This clonotype was seen at least ten times. This chain links TRBV6-5 with TRBJ2-7; D unresolved. CDR1 MNHEY and CDR2 SVGAGI come from the germline V gene. V was pared by 2 bases and J by 0 bases, with 8 bases between. CDR3 size: 14 residues. The CDR3 protein is CASSYDPSSYEQYF. The CDR3 DNA reads TGTGCCAGCAGTTACGATCCAAGCTCCTACGAGCAGTACTTC.

This clonotype was observed at least ten times. This chain connects TRBV7-8 to TRBJ2-7; no clear D. Trimming removed 5 bases from V and 5 bases from J, with 7 bases in between. The V gene's germline CDR1 is SGHVS and CDR2 FQNEAQ. The CDR3 contains 11 residues. The CDR3 region has the DNA TGTGCCAGCAGCCGGACCCACGAGCAGTACTTC. Translating gives CASSRTHEQYF.

This chain links TRBV12-3 or TRBV12-4 with TRBJ2-5, with TRBD2 matching 10 bases. V shed 8 bases and J 0 bases; nucleotides not matched to a gene: 18. The CDR3 consists of 19 residues. CDR3 sequence reads: CASCHNGAGGTGYQETQYF. CDR3 DNA: TGTGCCAGCTGTCATAACGGAGCGGGGGGGACCGGGTACCAAGAGACCCAGTACTTC.

This clonotype was seen at least ten times. The genes are TRBV6-6 and TRBJ2-3; TRBD2 aligns across 7 bases. The J segment lost 9 bases and the V segment lost 5 bases, leaving 8 bases of the junction unmatched. This CDR3 has 13 residues. Germline lookup yields CDR1 MNHNY and CDR2 SVGAGI (reference sequence). This CDR3 is CASSRGLPETQYF. For the CDR3, the DNA is TGTGCCAGCAGTCGGGGACTACCTGAGACGCAGTATTTT.

This clonotype was observed a few times. The chain combines TRBV5-1 with TRBJ1-2, with D perhaps TRBD1 (5 bases). The germline gives CDR1 SGHRS, CDR2 YFSETQ. Trimming took 1 base from V and 8 from J, leaving 15 bases between them. The CDR3 has 14 amino acids. CDR3: CASSLTGPGGGYTF. The CDR3 coding sequence is TGCGCCAGCAGCTTGACAGGACCTGGGGGAGGCTACACCTTC.

This clonotype was seen ten or more times. The chain couples TRBV25-1 to TRBJ1-2, with D perhaps matching TRBD1 (6 bases). Germline V gene lookup returns CDR1 MGHDK and CDR2 SYGVNS. V was trimmed by 6 bases and J by 1 base, leaving 15 bases between them. The CDR3 has 15 amino acids. The CDR3 bases are TGTGCCAGCAGGGGGCAGGGGTCTATTAACTATGGCTACACCTTC. This codes for CASRGQGSINYGYTF.

V is TRBV11-2 and J is TRBJ2-7; 7 bases are a match to TRBD1. Germline lookup yields CDR1 SGHAT and CDR2 FQNNGV. The CDR3 runs 12 residues. V lost 1 base to trimming and J lost 11 bases; unmatched junction nucleotides: 5. CDR3 region: CASSLADRAEYF. Written as DNA, the CDR3 is TGTGCCAGCAGCTTAGCCGACAGGGCCGAGTACTTC.

This clonotype showed up just a few times. This chain connects TRBV12-3 or TRBV12-4 to TRBJ1-2; D not resolved. Deletions cut 4 bases from V and 8 bases from J, with 17 bases between. The CDR3 consists of 14 residues. CDR3 sequence reads: CASSSDTTIGGYTF. The CDR3 region has the DNA TGTGCCAGCAGTTCCGACACCACGATAGGGGGCTACACCTTC.